The rows below give T cell receptor beta chains drawn from one sample of a study of Graves' ophthalmopathy and Graves' hyperthyroidism. TCRdb ran MiXCR on the multiplex PCR reads and lists one entry per CDR3 protein. The sample yields some 150,000 distinct CDR3 sequences, approximately 40% seen once. Sequencing used peripheral blood. Receptor source: a man aged 30-40 years with Graves' ophthalmopathy. Each CDR3 is given with its conserved first and last residue. Each record gives: CDR3 protein, V gene.

CDR3: CASSGGSQAKNIQYF; V: TRBV6-1
CDR3: CASSDGNSGRAYTGELFF; V: TRBV6-4
CDR3: CASSLQGAQPQHF; V: TRBV12-3/TRBV12-4
CDR3: CASSEEAGGSYNEQFF; V: TRBV6-1
CDR3: CASSLSLAPSYEQYF; V: TRBV27
CDR3: CASSSRQGGDEAFF; V: TRBV27
CDR3: CATEGLRNEQYF; V: TRBV15
CDR3: CSARDRPYLETQYF; V: TRBV20-1
CDR3: CAISEQGLNYGYTF; V: TRBV10-3
CDR3: CATSETAGLAFGTQYF; V: TRBV24-1